The 25 T cell receptor beta chains presented below share a single source sample, sequenced in a study of Graves' ophthalmopathy and Graves' hyperthyroidism. The authors amplified TCR beta CDR3 regions from RNA transcripts. The authors performed first-round RT-PCR with HTBI primers and then a second-round multiplex PCR. Via MiXCR, TCRdb re-called the multiplex PCR reads, giving one row per CDR3 protein. The table records under 250,000 distinct CDR3 sequences, under 30% of them present only once. The specimen sequenced was peripheral blood. Receptor source: a man aged 50 to 59 with Graves' ophthalmopathy.

This clonotype was picked up many times. The V and J genes are TRBV20-1 and TRBJ1-5, with TRBD1 matching 8 bases. Per germline, CDR1 DFQATT and CDR2 SNEGSKA (reference sequence). V was clipped by 6 bases and J by 0 bases; unmatched bases: 10. The CDR3 is 16 amino acids. CDR3 protein: CSASPGTGYSNQPQHF. The CDR3 region has the DNA TGCAGTGCCTCACCTGGGACAGGCTATAGCAATCAGCCCCAGCATTTT.

This rearrangement joins TRBV29-1 to TRBJ1-1, with TRBD1 matching over 8 bases. With 8 bases clipped from V and 1 base from J, the junction kept 6 bases outside the gene matches. This CDR3 region has 13 residues. Per the germline V gene, CDR1 is SQVTM and CDR2 is ANQGSEA. CDR3 region: CSLRQGPNTEAFF. CDR3 nucleotides: TGCAGCTTGAGACAGGGGCCGAACACTGAAGCTTTCTTT.

Ten or more counts support this clonotype. This chain uses TRBV13 with TRBJ1-1; D might be TRBD1 (6 bases). Trimming shortened V by 0 bases and J by 3 bases, and 11 bases separated the two germline ends. CDR3 size: 15 residues. Per the germline V gene, CDR1 is PRHDT and CDR2 is FYEKMQ (reference sequence). CDR3: CASSLGNQGYTEAFF. CDR3 DNA sequence: TGTGCCAGCAGCTTAGGCAACCAGGGGTACACTGAAGCTTTCTTT.

This clonotype was recorded at least ten times. The rearrangement uses TRBV20-1 and TRBJ2-7, with D perhaps TRBD1 (10 bases). The CDR3 runs to 17 residues. V lost 6 bases and J 7 bases, leaving 31 bases between the germline ends. The V gene's germline CDR1 is DFQATT and CDR2 SNEGSKA (reference sequence). The CDR3 region has the DNA TGCAGTGCCCGACAGGGGGCGCGTGCGGGAGGGTCGGAGGAGCAGTACTTC. It translates to CSARQGARAGGSEEQYF.

This clonotype was seen ten or more times. The chain joins TRBV7-3 to TRBJ1-1; D is perhaps TRBD1 (5 bases). This CDR3 comprises 13 residues. The V and J ends lost 4 bases and 1 base respectively, with 7 bases between them. CDR1 and CDR2 from the germline V gene are SGHTA and FQGTGA. The CDR3 DNA follows: TGTGCCAGCAGCTCCGACAGGAACACTGAAGCTTTCTTT. It codes for CASSSDRNTEAFF.

In its sample, this clonotype was seen many times. The chain has TRBV19 and TRBJ2-7, with D possibly TRBD2 on 6 matching bases. Germline V gene sequence: CDR1 LNHDA, CDR2 SQIVND (reference sequence). CDR3 size: 15 residues. With 0 bases removed from V and 0 bases from J, the gap between germline ends came to 9 bases. The CDR3 spells CASSIDGGNSYEQYF. The DNA of the CDR3 is TGTGCCAGTAGTATAGATGGCGGGAACTCCTACGAGCAGTACTTC.

This clonotype has at least ten counts. The V call is TRBV6-2 or TRBV6-3, the J call TRBJ2-2; no definite D call. Trimming shortened V by 6 bases and J by 9 bases, and 14 bases separated the two germline ends. Germline V lookup: CDR1 MNHEY, CDR2 SVGEGT. This CDR3 has 13 residues. The CDR3 spells CASRPDWARELFF. CDR3 nucleotides: TGTGCCAGCAGACCCGATTGGGCGAGGGAGCTGTTTTTT.

In its sample, this clonotype was seen many times. The chain couples TRBV12-3 or TRBV12-4 to TRBJ1-2; D might be TRBD1 (5 bases). This CDR3 region has 15 residues. Trimming removed 6 bases from V and 0 bases from J, with 14 bases in between. The CDR3 here is CASSDRAGTNYGYTF. Written as DNA, the CDR3 is TGTGCCAGCAGCGATCGGGCAGGGACTAACTATGGCTACACCTTC.

This clonotype has at least ten counts. The V gene is TRBV7-2, the J gene TRBJ2-5, with 9 bases aligning to TRBD1. The ends lost 5 bases at V and 1 base at J; junction bases unmatched: 5. Germline loops: CDR1 SGHTA, CDR2 FQGNSA. The CDR3 is 15 amino acids. The DNA for the CDR3 is TGTGCCAGCAGCGAAGCGACAGGGGGCCAAGAGACCCAGTACTTC. Protein product: CASSEATGGQETQYF.

The sample holds many counts of this clonotype. The genes are TRBV15 and TRBJ1-5; possible D gene TRBD1, 5 bases. The length of the CDR3 is 15 residues. CDR1 and CDR2 (germline): LNHNV, YYDKDF (reference sequence). With 5 bases removed from V and 1 base from J, the gap between germline ends came to 12 bases. CDR3 sequence (DNA): TGTGCCACCAGCGGCGACAGTATCAGCAATCAGCCCCAGCATTTT. The encoded protein is CATSGDSISNQPQHF.

This clonotype has at least ten counts. The J gene is TRBJ1-5, the V gene TRBV6-5; D is uncertain. Trimming cost V 7 bases and J 11 bases, with 12 bases left between them. Germline lookup yields CDR1 MNHEY and CDR2 SVGAGI. This CDR3 spans 11 amino acids. In DNA, the CDR3 is TGTGCCAGCACCACAGACCTGACCCAGCATTTT. Residues: CASTTDLTQHF.

This chain connects TRBV28 to TRBJ1-2; a weak D match, TRBD1 (5 bases). Per germline, CDR1 MDHEN and CDR2 SYDVKM. Deletions cut 6 bases from V and 3 bases from J, with 14 bases between. The length of the CDR3 is 14 residues. CDR3 coding DNA: TGTGCCAGCAGCCGCGGGACGATACACTATGGCTACACCTTC. It translates to CASSRGTIHYGYTF.

This clonotype was detected ten times or more. The chain recombines TRBV4-1 with TRBJ2-5; 8 nucleotides line up with TRBD2. CDR3 length: 16 residues. The V segment lost 4 bases and the J segment 3 bases; nucleotides outside the gene matches: 10. The germline CDR1 and CDR2 sequences are MGHRA and YSYEKL. The CDR3 region is CASSRQSTAGEETQYF. The CDR3 region has the DNA TGCGCCAGCAGCCGCCAGAGCACAGCGGGAGAAGAGACCCAGTACTTC.

This clonotype was counted ten times or more. V and J are TRBV29-1 and TRBJ2-5, with 9 positions matching TRBD1. The CDR3 runs 13 residues. Germline-derived CDR1 and CDR2 are SQVTM and ANQGSEA. Germline trimming cut 6 bases from V and 2 bases from J; bases unmatched to any gene: 4. The CDR3: CSVGQGSQETQYF. The CDR3 DNA sequence: TGCAGCGTGGGACAGGGAAGTCAAGAGACCCAGTACTTC.

A few counts support this clonotype. CDR3 residues: CASSPRTGAGYGYTF. CDR3 DNA: TGTGCCAGCAGTCCTCGGACAGGGGCTGGCTATGGCTACACCTTC. The gene calls are TRBV12-3 or TRBV12-4 and TRBJ1-2; 9 nucleotides match TRBD1. This CDR3 is built from 15 residues. V lost 5 bases, J lost 4 bases, and 8 bases stayed unmatched.

In its sample, this clonotype was seen many times. V gene TRBV11-2 combines with J gene TRBJ2-4; tentative D call: TRBD2 (5 bases). The CDR3 has 17 residues. Per germline, CDR1 SGHAT and CDR2 FQNNGV. Between the trimmed V and J ends, which lost 6 bases and 0 bases, there was a span of 18 bases. CDR3 sequence: CASSALFGIKAKNIQYF. CDR3 coding DNA: TGTGCCAGCAGTGCGTTATTCGGGATCAAAGCCAAAAACATTCAGTACTTC.

There are many counts of this clonotype. The chain has TRBV28 and TRBJ2-5, with unresolved D. The CDR3 consists of 12 residues. Germline lookup yields CDR1 MDHEN and CDR2 SYDVKM. Trimming pared 4 bases from V and 1 base from J, leaving 4 bases between. The DNA of the CDR3 is TGTGCCAGCAGTTCTACCCAAGAGACCCAGTACTTC. Translated, it gives CASSSTQETQYF.

This clonotype occurred many times. The V gene is TRBV20-1, the J gene TRBJ1-1, with 7 bases lining up with TRBD1. J lost 1 base, V lost 6 bases, and 8 bases had no gene match. The CDR3 consists of 14 residues. The germline CDR1 and CDR2 sequences are DFQATT and SNEGSKA (reference sequence). The CDR3 loop reads CSAPTGLGNTEAFF. The DNA for the CDR3 is TGCAGTGCCCCGACAGGGCTTGGGAACACTGAAGCTTTCTTT.

The chain combines TRBV28 with TRBJ2-7; D not resolved. The CDR3 contains 11 residues. The V gene lost 3 bases and the J gene lost 5 bases, with 5 bases spanning the gap. Germline assignment: CDR1 MDHEN and CDR2 SYDVKM. The CDR3 DNA reads as TGTGCCAGCAGTTTTATAGACGAGCAGTACTTC. Encoded protein: CASSFIDEQYF.

This clonotype was counted at least ten times. The chain employs TRBV4-3 and TRBJ1-6; TRBD1 aligns across 8 bases. Looked up from germline, CDR1 is LGHNA and CDR2 is YSLEER. Trimming cost V 0 bases and J 10 bases; bases outside gene matches: 11. This CDR3 comprises 17 residues. The CDR3 sequence is CASSQEGWTGMGSPLHF. CDR3 in DNA: TGCGCCAGCAGCCAAGAGGGATGGACAGGGATGGGGTCACCCCTCCACTTT.

The chain couples TRBV6-2 or TRBV6-3 to TRBJ2-7; 10 bases map to TRBD1. Germline assignment: CDR1 MNHEY and CDR2 SVGEGT. V was clipped by 10 bases and J by 3 bases; unmatched bases: 18. This CDR3 has 17 residues. The CDR3 DNA follows: TGTGCCACTGGGGGTCCCGGCGAACGGGACAGGGGCTACGAGCAGTACTTC. Translation gives CATGGPGERDRGYEQYF.

This clonotype has a count of ten or more. The rearrangement uses TRBV6-1 and TRBJ1-3; D is undetermined. Germline V gives CDR1 MNHNS, CDR2 SASEGT. V lost 8 bases to trimming and J lost 5 bases, with 10 bases between them. The CDR3 totals 12 residues. CDR3 sequence reads: CASQGGRNTIYF. In DNA, the CDR3 is TGTGCCAGCCAAGGAGGAAGAAACACCATATATTTT.

The sample holds many counts of this clonotype. The rearrangement uses TRBV5-6 and TRBJ2-2; 12 bases match TRBD2. With V trimmed by 4 bases and J by 8 bases, 6 bases remained unmatched. The CDR3 runs 15 residues. Germline lookup yields CDR1 SGHDT and CDR2 YYEEEE. CDR3 residues: CASSLPTSGRGELFF. The CDR3 DNA follows: TGTGCCAGCAGCCTCCCGACTAGCGGGAGAGGGGAGCTGTTTTTT. The full variable domain, its missing parts supplied by reference TRBV5-6 and TRBJ2-2, is DAGVTQSPTHLIKTRGQQVTLRCSPKSGHDTVSWYQQALGQGPQFIFQYYEEEERQRGNFPDRFSGHQFPNYSSELNVNALLLGDSALYLCASSLPTSGRGELFFGEGSRLTVL.

This clonotype was counted ten times or more. This rearrangement joins TRBV12-3 or TRBV12-4 to TRBJ1-1; a possible D gene is TRBD1 (5 bases). V shed 6 bases and J shed 2 bases, with 10 bases lying between them. This CDR3 contains 13 residues. CDR3 loop: CASSLTANTEAFF. The CDR3 coding sequence is TGTGCCAGCAGCTTGACAGCAAACACTGAAGCTTTCTTT.

The chain uses TRBV11-2 and TRBJ2-7; D unclear. This CDR3 is built from 15 residues. CDR1 is SGHAT and CDR2 is FQNNGV in the germline V gene. Between the trimmed V and J ends, which lost 2 bases and 0 bases, there was a span of 11 bases. The DNA for the CDR3 is TGTGCCAGCAGCTTATGGGCCAGGAGCTCCTACGAGCAGTACTTC. It translates to CASSLWARSSYEQYF. Full variable domain (remainder filled in from reference TRBV11-2 and TRBJ2-7): EAGVAQSPRYKIIEKRQSVAFWCNPISGHATLYWYQQILGQGPKLLIQFQNNGVVDDSQLPKDRFSAERLKGVDSTLKIQPAKLEDSAVYLCASSLWARSSYEQYFGPGTRLTVT.